The next 8 T cell receptor beta chains were all read from a single sample in a study of patients and donors after allogeneic stem cell transplantation. Each CDR3 protein is one row after TCRdb ran MiXCR on the RT-PCR reads. The data contain hundreds of thousands of distinct CDR3 sequences, 16% of them singletons. Material: blood, either unsorted or a sorted T cell fraction (not recorded which). These receptors were collected from a human donor who was either an allogeneic HSCT recipient or a stem cell or donor lymphocyte infusion donor (not recorded which). It is not recorded whose cells these are; they may come from a transplant donor.

V gene TRBV10-3 combines with J gene TRBJ2-3; tentative D call: TRBD2 (6 bases). This CDR3 contains 15 residues. Trimming stripped 3 bases from V and 0 bases from J, with 10 bases between. Germline-derived CDR1 and CDR2 are ENHRY and SYGVKD. CDR3 residues: CAISEHRGSTDTQYF. CDR3 bases: TGTGCCATCAGTGAACACCGGGGGAGCACAGATACGCAGTATTTT.

This clonotype was seen many times. The germline gene is not matched at one end of the junction; a read error may be the cause. The CDR3 sequence: CSARDLLAGTTGANVLTF. CDR3 sequence (DNA): TGCAGTGCTAGAGATTTGCTAGCGGGAACTACTGGAGCCAACGTCCTGACTTTC. The V gene is TRBV20-1, the J gene TRBJ2-6, with 9 bases matching TRBD2. The CDR3 is 18 residues long. Germline-derived CDR1 and CDR2 are DFQATT and SNEGSKA (reference sequence).

This clonotype was seen a few times. This chain joins TRBV20-1 and TRBJ2-7; either TRBD1 or TRBD2 may supply D (5 bases each). The CDR3 has 12 amino acids. Germline V gives CDR1 DFQATT, CDR2 SNEGSKA (reference sequence). Trimming took off 4 bases at V and 4 bases at J, with 11 bases between the two ends. CDR3 in DNA: TGCAGTGCTAAACCGGGGCCTTACGAGCAGTACTTC. This codes for CSAKPGPYEQYF.

The chain combines TRBV4-1 with TRBJ2-1; 7 bases line up with TRBD2. Looked up from germline, CDR1 is MGHRA and CDR2 is YSYEKL. This CDR3 region has 16 residues. V was clipped by 0 bases and J by 4 bases; unmatched bases: 6. This CDR3 reads CASSQDPPSGYNEQFF. CDR3 sequence (DNA): TGCGCCAGCAGCCAAGACCCGCCTAGCGGTTACAATGAGCAGTTCTTC.

A few counts support this clonotype. V gene TRBV2 combines with J gene TRBJ2-6, with D unresolved. The CDR3 covers 16 residues. Germline CDR1 is SNHLY and CDR2 is FYNNEI. V was clipped by 8 bases and J by 4 bases, with 18 bases between them. The CDR3 sequence: CASGLAVLLGANVLTF. The CDR3 DNA reads TGTGCCAGCGGTCTCGCCGTCTTGTTGGGGGCCAACGTCCTGACTTTC.

V gene TRBV29-1 combines with J gene TRBJ2-5; 11 bases map to TRBD2. The CDR3 contains 12 residues. V lost 6 bases to trimming and J lost 7 bases; unmatched junction nucleotides: 4. The germline gives CDR1 SQVTM, CDR2 ANQGSEA. CDR3 region: CSVRSGGGTQYF. The CDR3 coding sequence is TGCAGCGTGCGTAGCGGGGGGGGGACCCAGTACTTC.

This chain links TRBV20-1 with TRBJ2-2; 7 bases fit TRBD2. This CDR3 comprises 15 residues. Per germline, CDR1 DFQATT and CDR2 SNEGSKA (reference sequence). Germline trimming cut 0 bases from V and 4 bases from J; bases unmatched to any gene: 5. The DNA of the CDR3 is TGCAGTGCTAGAGATCGGGGGGTAGGCACCGGGGAGCTGTTTTTT. It codes for CSARDRGVGTGELFF.

The chain recombines TRBV9 with TRBJ1-5; D perhaps matches TRBD1 (6 bases). The V and J ends lost 0 bases and 1 base respectively, with 17 bases between them. This CDR3 has 18 residues. CDR1 and CDR2 from the germline V gene are SGDLS and YYNGEE. The CDR3: CASSVAPYRDGSNQPQHF. The CDR3 coding sequence is TGTGCCAGCAGCGTAGCCCCTTACAGGGATGGGAGCAATCAGCCCCAGCATTTT. The whole variable domain, remainder taken from reference TRBV9 and TRBJ1-5, is DSGVTQTPKHLITATGQRVTLRCSPRSGDLSVYWYQQSLDQGLQFLIQYYNGEERAKGNILERFSAQQFPDLHSELNLSSLELGDSALYFCASSVAPYRDGSNQPQHFGDGTRLSIL.